This passage covers 9 T cell receptor beta chains from one sample sequenced in a study of T cells in Graves' hyperthyroidism and ophthalmopathy. RNA transcripts provided the source from which TCR beta CDR3 regions were amplified. RT-PCR in the first round (using the HTBI primer set) targeted the TCR CDR3. MiXCR, run by TCRdb on the multiplex PCR reads, gives a single entry per CDR3 protein. Of 690,000 or so distinct CDR3 sequences in the sample, 15% to 20% were seen once. The sequencing input was blood. The receptor source for this set is a woman aged 45-65 years with Graves' hyperthyroidism that later progressed to Graves' ophthalmopathy.

This clonotype has a count of ten or more. The chain combines TRBV24-1 with TRBJ2-2, with 10 bases identical to TRBD1. V was pared by 3 bases and J by 2 bases, with 5 bases of the junction left unmatched. Germline V CDR1 and CDR2: KGHDR, SFDVKD. This CDR3 has 17 amino acids. CDR3 residues: CATSDATGGLNTGELFF. The CDR3 region has the DNA TGTGCCACCAGTGATGCGACAGGGGGCCTTAACACCGGGGAGCTGTTTTTT.

This clonotype appeared a few times. This rearrangement joins TRBV9 to TRBJ2-1; 13 nucleotides line up with TRBD2. The germline V gene encodes CDR1 SGDLS and CDR2 YYNGEE. The CDR3 sequence is 16 residues long. The junction had 3 bases not matched to a gene; V was cut back by 0 bases and J by 6 bases. Here the CDR3 reads CASSVATSGGANEQFF. CDR3 nucleotides: TGTGCCAGCAGCGTAGCTACTAGCGGGGGGGCCAATGAGCAGTTCTTC.

CDR3 sequence: CASSFGWKLFF. The CDR3 DNA reads TGTGCCAGCAGCTTTGGGTGGAAACTGTTTTTT. The rearrangement uses TRBV7-2 and TRBJ1-4; no clear D gene. Germline CDR1 and CDR2: SGHTA and FQGNSA. There are 11 residues in the CDR3. V dropped 3 bases and J dropped 11 bases, with 7 bases sitting between them.

This clonotype was seen at least ten times. V and J are TRBV20-1 and TRBJ2-5, with TRBD2 matching 13 bases. The trim removed 5 bases at V and 4 bases at J, leaving 10 bases unmatched. Germline V lookup: CDR1 DFQATT, CDR2 SNEGSKA (reference sequence). This CDR3 spans 16 amino acids. The CDR3 bases are TGCAGTGCTTTAGTCCCCGGACTAGCGGGGGTAGAGACCCAGTACTTC. Residues: CSALVPGLAGVETQYF.

This clonotype showed up just a few times. This rearrangement joins TRBV4-1 to TRBJ2-2; D call uncertain. CDR1 and CDR2 (germline): MGHRA, YSYEKL. Deletions cut 0 bases from V and 8 bases from J, with 7 bases between. The CDR3 covers 13 residues. CDR3 sequence: CASSQDPLGELFF. As DNA, the CDR3 is TGCGCCAGCAGCCAAGATCCCTTAGGGGAGCTGTTTTTT.

This clonotype was seen many times. J is TRBJ1-2 and V is TRBV18; 7 bases align to TRBD1. The CDR3 totals 16 residues. Germline V gene lookup returns CDR1 KGHSH and CDR2 LQKENI. V shed 4 bases, J shed 2 bases, and the junction held 10 bases outside the gene matches. This CDR3 is CASSLRLGQTNYGYTF. DNA of the CDR3: TGTGCCAGCTCACTGAGATTGGGACAGACAAACTATGGCTACACCTTC.

The V and J genes are TRBV6-1 and TRBJ1-2; 7 bases agree with TRBD1. This CDR3 is 14 amino acids long. Trimming removed 6 bases from V and 8 bases from J; junction bases left unmatched: 12. Germline CDR1 and CDR2: MNHNS and SASEGT. CDR3 in DNA: TGTGCCAGCAGGCCACCCACGCAGGGGGGAGGCTACACCTTC. This encodes CASRPPTQGGGYTF.

This chain links TRBV5-1 with TRBJ2-5, with a tentative D call TRBD2 (7 bases). Germline lookup yields CDR1 SGHRS and CDR2 YFSETQ. The CDR3 totals 18 residues. Deletions cut 4 bases from V and 1 base from J, with 23 bases between. The CDR3 region has the DNA TGCGCCAGCAGCCCGGCCTCGGGGGGCCTCAGCTTCCAAGAGACCCAGTACTTC. This codes for CASSPASGGLSFQETQYF.

The chain combines TRBV3-1 with TRBJ2-2; the D call may be TRBD1 or TRBD2 (5 bases each). CDR3 length: 13 amino acids. The germline V gene has CDR1 LGHDT and CDR2 YNNKEL (reference sequence). The V and J ends lost 6 bases and 6 bases respectively, with 11 bases between them. CDR3 region: CASSPWGSGELFF. The DNA for the CDR3 is TGTGCCAGCAGTCCTTGGGGGTCCGGGGAGCTGTTTTTT.